Listed below are T cell receptor beta chains from one sample, sequenced in a study of Ad26.COV2.S vaccination and SARS-CoV-2 variants. TCRdb keeps only in-frame clones here, not all; method: immunoSEQ multiplex PCR. This table has about 180,000 clones, approximately 90% appearing once. This material consisted of peripheral blood, taken after recovery from COVID-19. The receptors come from a human donor who had recovered from COVID-19. Both conserved end residues are part of each CDR3. Fields, in order: D gene, J gene, clone size, V gene, CDR3 protein, CDR3 DNA. A D gene is named only where the DNA matches it firmly. Only part of the rows carry a size: once, few, many, or a class if the clone is expanded.

>.|TRBJ2-7|.|TRBV7-2
CASSPRDLGWDEQYF
TGTGCCAGCAGCCCGCGGGACCTCGGGTGGGACGAGCAGTACTTC
>.|TRBJ1-5|.|TRBV7-7
CASSLGTATGLNSNQPQHF
TGTGCCAGCAGCTTAGGGACCGCGACGGGTCTAAATAGCAATCAGCCCCAGCATTTT
>.|TRBJ2-1|.|TRBV4-2
CASSPLSPGENEQFF
TGTGCCAGCAGCCCCCTTTCGCCGGGGGAGAATGAGCAGTTCTTC
>.|TRBJ1-1|.|TRBV29-1
CSVDDSKNTEAFF
TGCAGCGTCGACGACAGTAAGAACACTGAAGCTTTCTTT
>.|TRBJ1-4|.|TRBV14
CASSQDGKTNEKLFF
TGTGCCAGCAGCCAGGACGGAAAAACTAATGAAAAACTGTTTTTT
>TRBD2|TRBJ2-7|.|TRBV2
CASSVLTSVDLWEQYF
TGTGCCAGCAGTGTTTTGACTAGCGTGGACCTTTGGGAGCAGTACTTC
>TRBD1|TRBJ1-1|.|TRBV7-2
CASSSSGGGMTEAFF
TGTGCCAGCAGCTCTTCAGGGGGGGGGATGACTGAAGCTTTCTTT
>.|TRBJ2-7|.|TRBV10-1
CASSATLYEQYF
TGCGCCAGCAGTGCAACTTTATACGAGCAGTACTTC
>TRBD1|TRBJ2-3|once|TRBV5-1
CASSLEDRDTDTQYF
TGCGCCAGCAGCTTGGAGGACAGGGACACAGATACGCAGTATTTT
>.|TRBJ2-2|.|TRBV29-1
CSAPAALTGELFF
TGCAGCGCCCCGGCGGCTCTGACCGGGGAGCTGTTTTTT
>.|TRBJ1-5|.|TRBV7-8
CASSSRNQPQHF
TGTGCCAGCAGCTCGCGAAATCAGCCCCAGCATTTT
>TRBD2|TRBJ2-1|.|TRBV9
CASSGGLALNEQFF
TGTGCCAGCAGCGGGGGACTAGCTCTCAATGAGCAGTTCTTC
>.|TRBJ2-3|.|TRBV2
CASFREPPPTDTQYF
TGTGCCAGCTTTAGGGAGCCCCCTCCCACAGATACGCAGTATTTT
>TRBD2|TRBJ2-1|.|TRBV3-1/TRBV3-2
CASSQDRTSGAQFF
TGTGCCAGCAGCCAAGATCGAACTAGCGGGGCCCAGTTCTTC
>.|TRBJ1-5|few|TRBV11-2
CASSLTGGSNQPQHF
TGTGCCAGCAGCTTAACCGGGGGGAGCAATCAGCCCCAGCATTTT
>TRBD1|TRBJ1-4|.|TRBV5-1
CASSSGTGVEKLFF
TGCGCCAGCAGCTCCGGGACAGGGGTAGAAAAACTGTTTTTT
>.|TRBJ2-7|.|TRBV12-3/TRBV12-4
CASSFFGNEQYF
TGTGCCAGCAGTTTTTTCGGGAACGAGCAGTACTTC
>.|TRBJ1-2|.|TRBV11-2
CASSFTSNYGYTF
TGTGCCAGCAGCTTTACATCCAACTATGGCTACACCTTC
>.|TRBJ1-1|.|TRBV19
CASNLNRINTEAFF
TGTGCCAGTAATTTAAACAGGATCAACACTGAAGCTTTCTTT
>TRBD1|TRBJ2-7|.|TRBV9
CASSGGTGLYEQYF
TGTGCCAGCAGCGGAGGGACAGGGTTATACGAGCAGTACTTC
>TRBD1|TRBJ2-3|few|TRBV2
CASRPGQGLYTQYF
TGTGCCAGCAGACCGGGACAGGGGCTCTATACGCAGTATTTT
>.|TRBJ2-3|.|TRBV12-5
CASGSHAASTDTQYF
TGTGCTAGTGGTTCCCACGCGGCTAGCACAGATACGCAGTATTTT
>.|TRBJ2-7|.|TRBV11-3
CASSLVNFPYSYEQYF
TGTGCCAGCAGCTTAGTGAATTTTCCGTACTCCTACGAGCAGTACTTC
>.|TRBJ1-6|.|TRBV5-8
CASSDGGFLHF
TGTGCCAGCAGCGACGGAGGGTTCCTCCACTTT
>.|TRBJ2-5|.|TRBV7-6
CASSFQGLPGETQYF
TGTGCCAGCAGCTTCCAGGGCCTTCCGGGGGAGACCCAGTACTTC
>.|TRBJ1-5|.|TRBV5-4
CASSLDNQFNQPQHF
TGTGCCAGCAGCTTGGATAACCAATTCAATCAGCCCCAGCATTTT
>TRBD1|TRBJ1-2|.|TRBV6-6
CASSYPTGGYGYTF
TGTGCCAGCAGTTACCCTACAGGGGGCTATGGCTACACCTTC
>.|TRBJ2-5|.|TRBV6-2/TRBV6-3
CASSYGLVETQYF
TGTGCCAGCAGTTACGGTCTAGTAGAGACCCAGTACTTC
>.|TRBJ2-3|.|TRBV24-1
CATSDPGDGSPDTQYF
TGTGCCACCAGTGACCCCGGGGACGGGAGCCCAGATACGCAGTATTTT
>TRBD2|TRBJ2-7|.|TRBV3-1/TRBV3-2
CASSPGLAGGQEQYF
TGTGCCAGCAGCCCCGGACTAGCGGGGGGGCAAGAGCAGTACTTC
>.|TRBJ2-3|.|TRBV5-5
CASSRYSTDTQYF
TGTGCCAGCAGCCGCTACAGCACAGATACGCAGTATTTT
>.|TRBJ2-3|.|TRBV30
CAWQSGIGTDTQYF
TGTGCCTGGCAATCGGGTATCGGGACAGATACGCAGTATTTT
>.|TRBJ1-3|.|TRBV3-1/TRBV3-2
CASSQARTSGNTIYF
TGTGCCAGCAGCCAAGCTCGGACATCTGGAAACACCATATATTTT
>.|TRBJ2-7|.|TRBV2
CARGPYEQYF
TGTGCCAGGGGACCCTACGAGCAGTACTTC
>TRBD1|TRBJ1-6|.|TRBV3-1/TRBV3-2
CASSLRSGTGSSPLHF
TGTGCCAGCAGCCTCCGTTCCGGGACAGGTAGTTCACCCCTCCACTTT
>TRBD2|TRBJ2-3|.|TRBV19
CASTTSVRDTQYF
TGTGCCAGTACGACTAGCGTGAGGGATACGCAGTATTTT
>.|TRBJ1-6|.|TRBV7-3
CASSLQRDSPLHF
TGTGCCAGCAGCTTACAAAGGGATTCACCCCTCCACTTT
>.|TRBJ2-5|.|TRBV6-5
CASIWVAWKKETQYF
TGTGCCAGCATCTGGGTTGCGTGGAAAAAAGAGACCCAGTACTTC
>.|TRBJ1-5|.|TRBV19
CVSSPQAPSNQPQHF
TGTGTCAGTAGTCCCCAGGCACCTAGCAATCAGCCCCAGCATTTT
>TRBD2|TRBJ2-7|.|TRBV9
CASSVGLAGYEQYF
TGTGCCAGCAGCGTAGGGCTAGCGGGCTACGAGCAGTACTTC
>.|TRBJ1-6|.|TRBV5-1
CASSLAGRSPLHF
TGCGCCAGCAGCTTGGCTGGTCGTTCACCCCTCCACTTT
>TRBD1|TRBJ1-4|.|TRBV3-1/TRBV3-2
CASSPGTGFLTNEKLFF
TGTGCCAGCAGCCCCGGGACAGGATTCTTAACTAATGAAAAACTGTTTTTT
>.|TRBJ2-7|.|TRBV15
CATSKSSYEQYF
TGTGCCACCAGCAAGTCCTCCTACGAGCAGTACTTC
>.|TRBJ1-1|.|TRBV19
CASSIPQLDTEAFF
TGTGCCAGTAGTATCCCCCAACTAGACACTGAAGCTTTCTTT
>TRBD1|TRBJ1-1|.|TRBV29-1
CSDRTGNTEAFF
TGCAGCGACAGGACAGGGAACACTGAAGCTTTCTTT
>TRBD2|TRBJ2-1|.|TRBV11-3
CASSPGGTSIYNEQFF
TGTGCCAGCAGCCCAGGAGGGACTAGTATATACAATGAGCAGTTCTTC
>TRBD2|TRBJ2-1|.|TRBV2
CASTNGGGHSEQFF
TGTGCCAGCACCAACGGGGGGGGCCATAGTGAGCAGTTCTTC
>.|TRBJ2-5|once|TRBV29-1
CSALLLRFGQFQETQYF
TGCAGCGCTCTACTCCTCCGCTTTGGGCAGTTCCAAGAGACCCAGTACTTC
>TRBD2|TRBJ2-5|.|TRBV6-1
CASSESSGQETQYF
TGTGCCAGCAGTGAATCTAGCGGACAAGAGACCCAGTACTTC
>.|TRBJ2-3|.|TRBV5-4
CASSREPLSTDTQYF
TGTGCCAGCAGCAGGGAGCCGTTAAGCACAGATACGCAGTATTTT
>.|TRBJ1-1|.|TRBV19
CASSPRPWTVNTEAFF
TGTGCCAGTAGTCCCCGACCCTGGACGGTAAACACTGAAGCTTTCTTT
>TRBD1|TRBJ2-1|.|TRBV5-1
CASSSGQGVPNEQFF
TGCGCCAGCAGCTCGGGACAGGGGGTACCCAATGAGCAGTTCTTC